Below are 32 T cell receptor beta chains sequenced from a single sample in a study of chemoradiotherapy in HPV16-positive cancers. The protocol was immunoSEQ multiplex PCR, while the TCRdb copy is restricted to in-frame clones and leaves out a portion. This table has around 12,000 clones, approximately 89% appearing once. The input for sequencing was blood, taken from a patient who underwent chemoradiotherapy. These TCRs come from a human donor with HPV-associated anogenital cancer.

This clone was counted a single time. The chain is built from TRBV27 and TRBJ2-7; TRBD1 or TRBD2 may be the D gene (5 bases each). With 7 bases removed from V and 3 bases from J, the gap between germline ends came to 22 bases. CDR1 is MNHEY, CDR2 SMNVEV, per germline (reference sequence). CDR3 length: 16 residues. CDR3 amino acids: CASTHLKEGRGYEQYF. In nucleotides, the CDR3 is TGTGCCAGCACCCATCTGAAAGAGGGAAGGGGCTACGAGCAGTACTTC.

This chain connects TRBV5-1 to TRBJ2-3; tentative D call: TRBD2 (6 bases). CDR1 is SGHRS and CDR2 is YFSETQ in the germline V gene. The V end was cut by 8 bases, the J end by 5 bases, with 15 bases between. This CDR3 is built from 13 residues. CDR3 DNA: TGCGCCAGTCAATTGGGGGGTTTAGATACGCAGTATTTT. Amino acids: CASQLGGLDTQYF.

The CDR3 DNA follows: TGCAGCGCTCGACAGGAACTAGATACGCAGTATTTT. It is translated as CSARQELDTQYF. The rearrangement uses TRBV29-1 and TRBJ2-3; tentatively, D is TRBD1 (6 bases). The CDR3 length is 12 residues. Trimming removed 7 bases at V and 5 bases at J, with 13 bases between. In germline, CDR1 is SQVTM, CDR2 ANQGSEA.

V gene TRBV28 combines with J gene TRBJ1-2; D is undetermined. This CDR3 contains 13 residues. Germline CDR1 reads MDHEN; CDR2 reads SYDVKM. The V end lost 6 bases, the J end lost 5 bases, and 13 bases lay between the germline ends. The CDR3 protein is CASRIKHSYGYTF. The CDR3 region has the DNA TGTGCCAGCAGAATAAAACATTCATATGGCTACACCTTC.

J is TRBJ1-3 and V is TRBV18; D may be TRBD1 (5 bases). Trimming cost V 4 bases and J 6 bases, with 13 bases left between them. CDR1 and CDR2 from the germline V gene are KGHSH and LQKENI. The CDR3 contains 14 residues. The CDR3: CASSQAGGLNTIYF. The CDR3 DNA sequence: TGTGCCAGCTCACAGGCCGGGGGACTAAACACCATATATTTT.

A single count supports this clone. The chain links TRBV5-1 to TRBJ2-1; possible D gene TRBD1, 6 bases. Trimming pared 4 bases from V and 4 bases from J, leaving 15 bases between. Germline loops: CDR1 SGHRS, CDR2 YFSETQ. This CDR3 has 15 amino acids. The CDR3: CASSPQGTDYNEQFF. In DNA form, the CDR3 reads TGCGCCAGCAGCCCTCAGGGGACCGATTACAATGAGCAGTTCTTC.

The gene calls are TRBV6-5 and TRBJ2-3, with D possibly called TRBD1 or TRBD2 (5 bases each). The V and J ends lost 6 bases and 8 bases respectively, with 15 bases between them. The germline V gene encodes CDR1 MNHEY and CDR2 SVGAGI. There are 13 residues in the CDR3. This CDR3 reads CASRFQGVATQYF. CDR3 DNA: TGTGCCAGCAGGTTCCAGGGAGTAGCTACGCAGTATTTT.

The rearrangement uses TRBV6-5 and TRBJ1-5; 7 nucleotides agree with TRBD1. Looked up from germline, CDR1 is MNHEY and CDR2 is SVGAGI. The CDR3 contains 14 residues. V lost 3 bases to trimming and J lost 7 bases; unmatched junction nucleotides: 6. The CDR3 loop is CASSYQTGLQPQHF. The CDR3 DNA reads TGTGCCAGCAGTTATCAGACAGGGCTCCAGCCCCAGCATTTT.

The rearrangement joins TRBV6-5 to TRBJ1-1; 7 bases match TRBD1. The CDR3 extends over 15 amino acids. V lost 6 bases and J lost 5; bases outside the gene matches: 12. The V gene's germline CDR1 is MNHEY and CDR2 SVGAGI. Written as DNA, the CDR3 is TGTGCCAGCAGATTTTCAGGGGGGAGGCGTACTGAAGCTTTCTTT. Its translation is CASRFSGGRRTEAFF.

The chain couples TRBV28 to TRBJ2-3, with 12 bases matching TRBD2. CDR1 and CDR2 from the germline V gene are MDHEN and SYDVKM. The CDR3 is made up of 16 amino acids. V was pared by 5 bases and J by 4 bases, with 7 bases of the junction left unmatched. The CDR3 DNA sequence: TGTGCCAGCAGTCATAGACTAGCGGGAGAGTCAGATACGCAGTATTTT. Its protein product is CASSHRLAGESDTQYF.

The chain links TRBV2 to TRBJ2-5; 8 bases align to TRBD1. The CDR3 spans 14 residues. The germline CDR1 and CDR2 sequences are SNHLY and FYNNEI. The J segment lost 4 bases and the V segment lost 5 bases, leaving 6 bases of the junction unmatched. CDR3 sequence reads: CASSRQGRGETQYF. The CDR3 DNA reads as TGTGCCAGCAGTCGACAGGGGCGGGGAGAGACCCAGTACTTC.

This clone was observed a handful of times. This sequence joins TRBV28 and TRBJ2-7; D is unclear. With 3 bases removed from V and 3 bases from J, the gap between germline ends came to 12 bases. The germline V gene has CDR1 MDHEN and CDR2 SYDVKM. This CDR3 is 14 amino acids long. The CDR3 DNA is TGTGCCAGCAGTTTGGTGTCACCTCTCTACGAGCAGTACTTC. As protein: CASSLVSPLYEQYF.

This chain connects TRBV5-6 to TRBJ2-5; D might be TRBD1 or TRBD2, each matching 5 bases. V was cut by 4 bases and J by 9 bases, with 16 bases left in between. Germline V CDR1 and CDR2: SGHDT, YYEEEE. This CDR3 spans 13 amino acids. CDR3 nucleotide sequence: TGTGCCAGCAGCCTGGGGGACGGAGTGGCCCAGTACTTC. It yields the protein CASSLGDGVAQYF.

The chain joins TRBV19 to TRBJ2-1; no clear D gene. Germline V gene lookup returns CDR1 LNHDA and CDR2 SQIVND (reference sequence). The CDR3 covers 13 residues. V lost 10 bases and J lost 6, with 16 bases in between. CDR3 DNA sequence: TGTGCCACTGGTGAATGGGTGGGCAATGAGCAGTTCTTC. It specifies CATGEWVGNEQFF.

This sequence joins TRBV29-1 and TRBJ2-2; 7 positions match TRBD1. Germline CDR1 SQVTM, CDR2 ANQGSEA. The J segment lost 4 bases and the V segment lost 7 bases, leaving 6 bases of the junction unmatched. This CDR3 contains 13 residues. The DNA for the CDR3 is TGCAGCGGATCAGGACAGGTCACCGGGGAGCTGTTTTTT. This translates into CSGSGQVTGELFF.

This clone was recorded once. The chain joins TRBV18 to TRBJ2-6; D is perhaps TRBD1 or TRBD2 (6 bases each). CDR3 size: 22 residues. Germline V lookup: CDR1 KGHSH, CDR2 LQKENI. V was cut by 1 base and J by 0 bases, with 25 bases left in between. CDR3 residues: CASSPQRTARRALPSGANVLTF. CDR3 DNA: TGTGCCAGCTCACCACAGAGGACAGCAAGGAGGGCCCTTCCCTCTGGGGCCAACGTCCTGACTTTC. Together with reference TRBV18 and TRBJ2-6, the CDR3 gives the full variable domain: NAGVMQNPRHLVRRRGQEARLRCSPMKGHSHVYWYRQLPEEGLKFMVYLQKENIIDESGMPKERFSAEFPKEGPSILRIQQVVRGDSAAYFCASSPQRTARRALPSGANVLTFGAGSRLTVL.

V usage is TRBV27 and J usage is TRBJ2-1; D unclear. From germline, CDR1 is MNHEY and CDR2 SMNVEV (reference sequence). The V gene lost 3 bases and the J gene lost 3 bases, with 0 bases spanning the gap. The CDR3 consists of 11 residues. CDR3 nucleotide sequence: TGTGCCAGCAGTTTCTACAATGAGCAGTTCTTC. Protein product: CASSFYNEQFF.

The V and J genes are TRBV2 and TRBJ1-2; possibly TRBD1 for D (5 bases). The CDR3 totals 14 residues. Germline V gene lookup returns CDR1 SNHLY and CDR2 FYNNEI. Trimming took 5 bases from V and 8 from J, leaving 18 bases between them. CDR3 nucleotide sequence: TGTGCCAGCAGTCACCTCGCGGGGGGGGGAGGCTACACCTTC. Translation: CASSHLAGGGGYTF. The variable domain in full, completed from reference TRBV2 and TRBJ1-2, reads EPEVTQTPSHQVTQMGQEVILRCVPISNHLYFYWYRQILGQKVEFLVSFYNNEISEKSEIFDDQFSVERPDGSNFTLKIRSTKLEDSAMYFCASSHLAGGGGYTFGSGTRLTVV.

The chain recombines TRBV13 with TRBJ2-5; 10 bases match TRBD2. CDR3 length: 15 amino acids. Germline V gene sequence: CDR1 PRHDT, CDR2 FYEKMQ (reference sequence). Trimming removed 5 bases from V and 2 bases from J; junction bases left unmatched: 5. The chain's CDR3 is CASSLRTSGQETQYF. CDR3 nucleotide sequence: TGTGCCAGCAGCCTACGGACTAGCGGTCAAGAGACCCAGTACTTC.

This clone occurred a few times. The chain joins TRBV7-9 to TRBJ2-3; TRBD2 agrees at 14 bases. V lost 7 bases to trimming and J lost 4 bases; unmatched junction nucleotides: 7. The germline V gene encodes CDR1 SEHNR and CDR2 FQNEAQ (reference sequence). The CDR3 is 16 residues long. The CDR3 sequence is CASTMTTSGRADTQYF. CDR3 nucleotide sequence: TGTGCCAGCACCATGACGACTAGCGGGAGGGCAGATACGCAGTATTTT.

This clone was seen just once. The V gene is TRBV5-5, the J gene TRBJ1-6; no clear D gene. Deletions cut 0 bases from V and 7 bases from J, with 2 bases between. CDR3 length: 12 amino acids. Germline loops: CDR1 SGHKS, CDR2 YYEKEE (reference sequence). CDR3 DNA sequence: TGTGCCAGCAGCTTGGGGAATTCACCCCTCCACTTT. Its protein is CASSLGNSPLHF.

The gene calls are TRBV7-2 and TRBJ2-5; TRBD1 is a possible D gene (5 bases). With 1 base removed from V and 5 bases from J, the gap between germline ends came to 11 bases. Germline loops: CDR1 SGHTA, CDR2 FQGNSA. The CDR3 totals 14 residues. As DNA, the CDR3 is TGTGCCAGCAGCTTAGTCAGGGTGGGGGAGACCCAGTACTTC. Its translation: CASSLVRVGETQYF. The full variable domain, in which reference TRBV7-2 and TRBJ2-5 provide the parts outside the CDR3, is GAGVSQSPSNKVTEKGKDVELRCDPISGHTALYWYRQSLGQGLEFLIYFQGNSAPDKSGLPSDRFSAERTGGSVSTLTIQRTQQEDSAVYLCASSLVRVGETQYFGPGTRLLVL.

This chain connects TRBV20-1 to TRBJ2-5; 7 bases align to TRBD2. The CDR3 loop spans 11 amino acids. Trimming took 3 bases from V and 14 from J; bases not matched to a gene: 9. The V gene's germline CDR1 is DFQATT and CDR2 SNEGSKA (reference sequence). CDR3 nucleotides: TGCAGTGCTAGGGACGGGAGGAGCCAATACTTC. Translated, it gives CSARDGRSQYF.

This clone was recorded a few times. This chain links TRBV9 with TRBJ1-4; the D gene is possibly TRBD1 (6 bases). Trimming left V 1 base short and J 5 bases short, with 12 bases between. CDR3 size: 15 residues. CDR1 and CDR2 (germline): SGDLS, YYNGEE. CDR3 nucleotides: TGTGCCAGCAGCGTAACAGACAGGTACAATGAAAAACTGTTTTTT. The encoded protein is CASSVTDRYNEKLFF.

The CDR3, as DNA: TGTGCCAGCAGGGACCCGAGCGGGGGCTCCTACGAGCAGTACTTC. Its translation: CASRDPSGGSYEQYF. This chain uses TRBV28 with TRBJ2-7, with 8 nucleotides matching TRBD2. V was clipped by 6 bases and J by 0 bases; unmatched bases: 7. The CDR3 extends over 15 amino acids. Germline CDR1 and CDR2: MDHEN and SYDVKM.

The chain links TRBV5-1 to TRBJ2-3; D not certain. The CDR3 spans 13 residues. V lost 2 bases, J lost 3 bases, and 7 bases lay in between. CDR1 is SGHRS and CDR2 is YFSETQ in the germline V gene. This chain's CDR3 is CASSFGRTDTQYF. CDR3 coding DNA: TGCGCCAGCAGCTTCGGCCGGACAGATACGCAGTATTTT.

The genes are TRBV19 and TRBJ2-2; no clear D. Germline V gene sequence: CDR1 LNHDA, CDR2 SQIVND (reference sequence). The CDR3 extends over 14 amino acids. Trimming took off 8 bases at V and 3 bases at J, with 13 bases between the two ends. Here the CDR3 reads CASQKWVDTGELFF. The CDR3 DNA is TGTGCCAGTCAAAAATGGGTCGACACCGGGGAGCTGTTTTTT.

The V gene is TRBV5-1, the J gene TRBJ1-1; D is ambiguous. Germline V gene lookup returns CDR1 SGHRS and CDR2 YFSETQ. The germline V and J ends were trimmed by 3 bases and 1 base, with 13 bases remaining between them. The CDR3 has 15 residues. CDR3 bases: TGCGCCAGCAGCTCTCCTGGGCGGTGGAACACTGAAGCTTTCTTT. This sequence encodes CASSSPGRWNTEAFF.

This clone was picked up a small number of times. This chain's CDR3 is CASSYGDRDTDTQYF. DNA for the CDR3: TGTGCCAGCAGTTACGGGGACAGGGACACAGATACGCAGTATTTT. This chain uses TRBV6-5 with TRBJ2-3, with 9 bases lining up with TRBD1. Germline CDR1 reads MNHEY; CDR2 reads SVGAGI. V was pared by 2 bases and J by 2 bases, with 2 bases of the junction left unmatched. This CDR3 contains 15 residues.

The chain employs TRBV5-1 and TRBJ2-4, with D uncertain. Looked up from germline, CDR1 is SGHRS and CDR2 is YFSETQ. This CDR3 is built from 13 residues. Trimming left V 0 bases short and J 3 bases short, with 4 bases between. The CDR3 region is CASSLGSKNIQYF. In DNA, the CDR3 is TGCGCCAGCAGCTTGGGTAGCAAAAACATTCAGTACTTC.

This clone was recorded only once. The chain is built from TRBV9 and TRBJ2-5, with 8 bases matching TRBD2. V dropped 4 bases and J dropped 0; count of bases not matched to a gene: 5. This CDR3 comprises 15 residues. Germline CDR1 is SGDLS and CDR2 is YYNGEE. The CDR3 coding sequence is TGTGCCAGCAGCCCCCCGGGGGGGTACCAAGAGACCCAGTACTTC. Its protein product is CASSPPGGYQETQYF.

CDR3 in DNA: TGTGCCAGCAGTCTTACAGGGGTGAACGAGCAGTACTTC. It encodes CASSLTGVNEQYF. J is TRBJ2-7 and V is TRBV7-3; TRBD1 matches 7 bases. Trimming cost V 6 bases and J 5 bases; bases outside gene matches: 7. The CDR3 has 13 amino acids. CDR1 is SGHTA, CDR2 FQGTGA, per germline.